These 15 T cell receptor beta chains were all obtained from the same sample, sequenced in a study of blood T cell repertoires in COVID-19. TCRdb's copy holds only in-frame clones and misses some; the assay was immunoSEQ multiplex PCR. There are over 300,000 clones in the sample; nearly 90% occur only once, and 6.5% lies in the top ten. Sequencing input: peripheral blood. The receptor source for this set is a man younger than 35 with active or convalescent COVID-19.

This clone was observed a single time. This chain connects TRBV4-1 to TRBJ2-7, with D hard to call. Trimming left V 0 bases short and J 2 bases short, with 11 bases between. Germline lookup yields CDR1 MGHRA and CDR2 YSYEKL. This CDR3 region has 15 residues. CDR3 loop: CASSQEPGFAYEQYF. The DNA for the CDR3 is TGCGCCAGCAGCCAAGAGCCCGGGTTCGCCTACGAGCAGTACTTC.

This clone has just one count. The chain couples TRBV4-2 to TRBJ1-5, with TRBD1 as a possible D gene (5 bases). The CDR3 runs to 17 residues. V lost 3 bases to trimming and J lost 2 bases, with 17 bases between them. The germline gives CDR1 LGHNA, CDR2 YNFKEQ. The CDR3 nucleotides are TGTGCCAGCAGCCAGATTGGTCAGGGCCTCGGCAATCAGCCCCAGCATTTT. The encoded protein is CASSQIGQGLGNQPQHF.

The chain recombines TRBV5-1 with TRBJ1-2; D ambiguous. The V and J ends lost 0 bases and 4 bases respectively, with 13 bases between them. Germline-derived CDR1 and CDR2 are SGHRS and YFSETQ. This CDR3 spans 15 amino acids. This CDR3 is CASSLGPRETYGYTF. The CDR3 DNA sequence: TGCGCCAGCAGCTTGGGACCCCGGGAGACCTATGGCTACACCTTC.

The V gene is TRBV7-9, the J gene TRBJ2-7; 8 nucleotides line up with TRBD1. CDR1 is SEHNR and CDR2 is FQNEAQ in the germline V gene (reference sequence). The CDR3 spans 15 residues. V dropped 5 bases and J dropped 2; count of bases not matched to a gene: 8. CDR3 protein: CASSKAYRGTYEQYF. DNA for the CDR3: TGTGCCAGCAGCAAAGCTTACAGGGGGACCTACGAGCAGTACTTC.

The rearrangement uses TRBV12-3 or TRBV12-4 and TRBJ1-6, with 7 positions matching TRBD1. The CDR3 is 13 residues long. Trimming removed 5 bases from V and 9 bases from J; junction bases left unmatched: 4. CDR3 region: CASSIQGSSPLHF. The CDR3 region has the DNA TGTGCCAGCAGTATACAGGGGAGTTCACCCCTCCACTTT.

The chain combines TRBV6-5 with TRBJ2-7, with TRBD1 matching over 10 bases. The CDR3 totals 16 residues. Losses at the gene ends were 0 bases for V and 3 bases for J; bases not matched to a gene: 5. Looked up from germline, CDR1 is MNHEY and CDR2 is SVGAGI. The CDR3 nucleotides read TGTGCCAGCAGTTACTCCGGACAGGGGGAAGTCTACGAGCAGTACTTC. This gives the protein CASSYSGQGEVYEQYF.

The chain has TRBV7-9 and TRBJ1-1, with 8 bases lining up with TRBD1. The CDR3 extends over 13 amino acids. CDR1 is SEHNR, CDR2 FQNEAQ, per germline (reference sequence). After removal of 6 bases from V and 6 bases from J, the junction contained 6 bases not matched to a gene. The CDR3 loop is CASSPGTGPEAFF. The CDR3 coding sequence is TGTGCCAGCAGTCCTGGGACAGGTCCTGAAGCTTTCTTT.

This chain links TRBV4-3 with TRBJ2-7; 8 bases line up with TRBD1. CDR3 length: 15 amino acids. V shed 0 bases, J shed 4 bases, and the junction held 5 bases outside the gene matches. Germline values: CDR1 LGHNA, CDR2 YSLEER. CDR3 coding DNA: TGCGCCAGCAGCCAAGAAGGTCACAGGGGGTACGAGCAGTACTTC. Translation: CASSQEGHRGYEQYF.

In this sample, this clone turned up once. This sequence joins TRBV20-1 and TRBJ1-1; D possibly corresponds to TRBD1 (6 bases). The ends were cut back, 3 bases at V and 6 bases at J, with 8 bases in the middle. Germline lookup yields CDR1 DFQATT and CDR2 SNEGSKA (reference sequence). This CDR3 has 11 residues. CDR3 in amino acids: CSARDSPEAFF. For the CDR3, the DNA is TGCAGTGCTAGGGACAGCCCTGAAGCTTTCTTT.

CDR3 nucleotide sequence: TGCGCCAGCAGCCAGCCGGGAACAACTAATGAAAAACTGTTTTTT. The encoded protein is CASSQPGTTNEKLFF. The chain couples TRBV4-1 to TRBJ1-4, with D uncertain. The CDR3 has 15 residues. Germline V gene sequence: CDR1 MGHRA, CDR2 YSYEKL. V lost 3 bases, J lost 0 bases, and 8 bases lay in between.

CDR3 amino acids: CASRHGTGYEQYF. CDR3 DNA: TGCGCCAGCAGGCATGGGACAGGCTACGAGCAGTACTTC. The chain employs TRBV5-1 and TRBJ2-7; 8 nucleotides agree with TRBD1. The V gene end was trimmed by 5 bases and the J gene end by 3 bases; junction bases not matched to a gene: 4. From germline, CDR1 is SGHRS and CDR2 YFSETQ. This CDR3 region has 13 residues.

The chain uses TRBV18 and TRBJ1-1; a weak D match, TRBD1 (6 bases). V shed 6 bases and J shed 1 base, with 18 bases lying between them. The germline V gene encodes CDR1 KGHSH and CDR2 LQKENI. This CDR3 has 16 residues. The CDR3 region has the DNA TGTGCCAGCTCTCAAAACCGGGACATTACGAACACTGAAGCTTTCTTT. The encoded protein is CASSQNRDITNTEAFF.

Concerning this clone itself: Germline is not matched at one junction end, which may reflect a read error. The chain couples TRBV6-6 to TRBJ2-6; 9 bases align to TRBD2. The CDR3 covers 15 residues. The germline gives CDR1 MNHNY, CDR2 SVGAGI (reference sequence). CDR3 amino acids: CASTAGAGGANVLTF. The CDR3 region has the DNA TGTGCCAGCACGGCAGGGGCGGGAGGGGCCAACGTGCTGACTTTC.

The chain uses TRBV27 and TRBJ2-1; 8 bases align to TRBD2. V gave up 3 bases and J gave up 9 bases; unmatched junction bases: 4. This CDR3 comprises 13 residues. Germline CDR1 MNHEY, CDR2 SMNVEV (reference sequence). The chain's CDR3 is CASSFGRGGEQFF. In DNA, the CDR3 is TGTGCCAGCAGTTTCGGCCGGGGGGGTGAGCAGTTCTTC.

The rearrangement uses TRBV19 and TRBJ1-2; TRBD1 agrees at 11 bases. Germline V gives CDR1 LNHDA, CDR2 SQIVND (reference sequence). The CDR3 runs to 14 residues. The trim removed 6 bases at V and 6 bases at J, leaving 6 bases unmatched. The CDR3 loop is CASRVRTGGNGYTF. The DNA of the CDR3 is TGTGCCAGTAGGGTCAGGACAGGGGGCAATGGCTACACCTTC.